These 20 T cell receptor beta chains were sequenced from one sample in a study of neurological immune-mediated disorders. The time point was: technical triplicate 1. One entry per CDR3 protein results from TCRdb running MiXCR on the 5' RACE reads. The table shows roughly 38,000 distinct CDR3 sequences, with around 10% occurring only once. Sequenced material: PBMCs. The source is a man aged 55 to 69 with HTLV-1-associated myelopathy (HAM/TSP).

This clonotype has at least ten counts. The chain has TRBV19 and TRBJ2-5, with TRBD1 matching over 7 bases. The J segment lost 7 bases and the V segment lost 6 bases, leaving 5 bases of the junction unmatched. The germline gives CDR1 LNHDA, CDR2 SQIVND (reference sequence). CDR3 length: 12 residues. CDR3 DNA: TGTGCCAGTAGGACAGGGTCCGGGACCCAGTACTTC. It encodes CASRTGSGTQYF.

This clonotype was seen repeatedly, ten times or more. The genes are TRBV7-8 and TRBJ2-7; D ambiguous. This CDR3 is 12 amino acids long. V dropped 3 bases and J dropped 2 bases, with 5 bases sitting between them. Germline values: CDR1 SGHVS, CDR2 FQNEAQ. The CDR3 region has the DNA TGTGCCAGCAGCTTCTACACCTACGAGCAGTACTTC. Translation gives CASSFYTYEQYF. The whole variable domain, remainder taken from reference TRBV7-8 and TRBJ2-7, is GAGVSQSPRYKVAKRGQDVALRCDPISGHVSLFWYQQALGQGPEFLTYFQNEAQLDKSGLPSDRFFAERPEGSVSTLKIQRTQQEDSAVYLCASSFYTYEQYFGPGTRLTVT.

This clonotype was detected ten times or more. This rearrangement joins TRBV29-1 to TRBJ2-7, with D possibly TRBD1 on 6 matching bases. CDR3 length: 13 amino acids. Trimming removed 6 bases from V and 2 bases from J, with 14 bases in between. CDR1 is SQVTM, CDR2 ANQGSEA, per germline. CDR3 region: CSVQGGVTYEQYF. In DNA, the CDR3 is TGCAGCGTCCAAGGGGGTGTCACCTACGAGCAGTACTTC.

This clonotype was picked up many times. The rearrangement joins TRBV5-6 to TRBJ2-7; D gene unclear. The germline V gene has CDR1 SGHDT and CDR2 YYEEEE. There are 13 residues in the CDR3. Trimming pared 0 bases from V and 0 bases from J, leaving 4 bases between. The chain's CDR3 is CASSLDNSYEQYF. The CDR3 bases are TGTGCCAGCAGCTTGGACAACTCCTACGAGCAGTACTTC.

This clonotype was picked up many times. The V gene is TRBV12-3 or TRBV12-4, the J gene TRBJ2-5; unclear D gene. V was trimmed by 1 base and J by 5 bases, leaving 23 bases between them. This CDR3 comprises 18 residues. The CDR3 here is CASSLVFSPPGPRETQYF. The DNA for the CDR3 is TGTGCCAGCAGTTTAGTTTTTAGCCCGCCCGGGCCTCGGGAGACCCAGTACTTC.

This clonotype was picked up many times. J is TRBJ2-3 and V is TRBV5-5; D possibly corresponds to TRBD1 (7 bases). Looked up from germline, CDR1 is SGHKS and CDR2 is YYEKEE (reference sequence). The germline V and J ends were trimmed by 3 bases and 1 base, with 15 bases remaining between them. CDR3 length equals 16 residues. The chain's CDR3 is CASSSQGGKGTDTQYF. For the CDR3, the DNA is TGTGCCAGCAGCTCGCAGGGGGGTAAGGGCACAGATACGCAGTATTTT. The complete variable domain, with remaining parts taken from reference TRBV5-5 and TRBJ2-3, reads DAGVTQSPTHLIKTRGQQVTLRCSPISGHKSVSWYQQVLGQGPQFIFQYYEKEERGRGNFPDRFSARQFPNYSSELNVNALLLGDSALYLCASSSQGGKGTDTQYFGPGTRLTVL.

This clonotype was seen repeatedly, ten times or more. This chain uses TRBV6-4 with TRBJ2-3; D is possibly TRBD1 (5 bases). V was pared by 3 bases and J by 6 bases, with 13 bases between. CDR3 length equals 14 residues. Germline CDR1 reads MRHNA; CDR2 reads SNTAGT. The CDR3 nucleotides are TGTGCCAGCAGTGAGTCCCCAGGGTTGGATACGCAGTATTTT. Its protein product is CASSESPGLDTQYF.

In this sample, this clonotype turned up many times. The V and J genes are TRBV20-1 and TRBJ2-3; 9 nucleotides match TRBD2. V dropped 2 bases and J dropped 4; count of bases not matched to a gene: 4. Germline V gene sequence: CDR1 DFQATT, CDR2 SNEGSKA (reference sequence). The CDR3 covers 14 residues. The DNA of the CDR3 is TGCAGTGCTAGACTAGCGGGGAGCCCAGATACGCAGTATTTT. It codes for CSARLAGSPDTQYF.

Many counts were recorded for this clonotype. This chain connects TRBV7-8 to TRBJ2-7; 7 bases are shared with TRBD1. The V and J ends lost 1 base and 5 bases, in that order; junction bases with no gene match: 14. This CDR3 is built from 17 residues. In germline, CDR1 is SGHVS, CDR2 FQNEAQ. The CDR3 here is CASSLDSLGAGGHEQYF. CDR3 in DNA: TGTGCCAGCAGCTTAGACTCCCTCGGGGCAGGGGGTCACGAGCAGTACTTC. Full variable domain (rest looked up from reference TRBV7-8 and TRBJ2-7): GAGVSQSPRYKVAKRGQDVALRCDPISGHVSLFWYQQALGQGPEFLTYFQNEAQLDKSGLPSDRFFAERPEGSVSTLKIQRTQQEDSAVYLCASSLDSLGAGGHEQYFGPGTRLTVT.

This clonotype was seen repeatedly, ten times or more. The CDR3 reads CASSLDRGQYTGELFF. Here the CDR3 DNA reads TGTGCCAGCAGCCTGGACAGGGGGCAGTACACCGGGGAGCTGTTTTTT. The chain links TRBV5-5 to TRBJ2-2; 11 nucleotides align to TRBD1. Germline CDR1 SGHKS, CDR2 YYEKEE (reference sequence). Trimming took 4 bases from V and 3 from J; bases not matched to a gene: 5. This CDR3 contains 16 residues.

This clonotype was counted ten times or more. For the CDR3, the DNA is TGTGCCAGCAGAGGACTAGCGGGAGTCACTCGGAACACCGGGGAGCTGTTTTTT. Amino acid sequence: CASRGLAGVTRNTGELFF. The chain is built from TRBV6-1 and TRBJ2-2; 13 bases are shared with TRBD2. The CDR3 extends over 18 amino acids. The trim removed 6 bases at V and 1 base at J, leaving 8 bases unmatched. Per germline, CDR1 MNHNS and CDR2 SASEGT.

This clonotype was observed many times. The chain links TRBV7-3 to TRBJ2-2, with TRBD1 identical over 7 bases. This CDR3 contains 17 residues. Looked up from germline, CDR1 is SGHTA and CDR2 is FQGTGA. Trimming removed 0 bases from V and 5 bases from J; junction bases left unmatched: 9. This CDR3 reads CASSLTSENRGTGELFF. The CDR3 coding sequence is TGTGCCAGCAGCTTAACGTCGGAAAACAGGGGTACCGGGGAGCTGTTTTTT.

The V and J genes are TRBV4-2 and TRBJ2-7, with D unresolved. CDR1 and CDR2 (germline): LGHNA, YNFKEQ. The CDR3 contains 19 residues. Trimming took 0 bases from V and 0 from J, leaving 21 bases between them. The CDR3 loop is CASSQDIGLLIESSYEQYF. The CDR3, as DNA: TGTGCCAGCAGCCAAGATATTGGCTTGCTGATCGAGAGCTCCTACGAGCAGTACTTC.

This clonotype was recorded many times. The V gene is TRBV7-9, the J gene TRBJ2-7; D remains ambiguous. Germline loops: CDR1 SEHNR, CDR2 FQNEAQ (reference sequence). The germline V and J ends were trimmed by 1 base and 6 bases, with 10 bases remaining between them. The CDR3 covers 13 residues. CDR3 sequence (DNA): TGTGCCAGCAGCTTAGAGGTCGGCACCGAGCAGTACTTC. Translated: CASSLEVGTEQYF. The variable domain in full, with the rest retrieved from reference TRBV7-9 and TRBJ2-7, is DTGVSQNPRHKITKRGQNVTFRCDPISEHNRLYWYRQTLGQGPEFLTYFQNEAQLEKSRLLSDRFSAERPKGSFSTLEIQRTEQGDSAMYLCASSLEVGTEQYFGPGTRLTVT.

This clonotype has ten or more counts. This rearrangement joins TRBV20-1 to TRBJ2-2; 8 bases map to TRBD2. Germline trimming cut 6 bases from V and 5 bases from J; bases unmatched to any gene: 5. Germline V gene sequence: CDR1 DFQATT, CDR2 SNEGSKA (reference sequence). The CDR3 covers 13 residues. CDR3 amino acids: CSAPRGGTGELFF. The CDR3 DNA reads TGCAGTGCCCCCCGGGGGGGGACCGGGGAGCTGTTTTTT.

This clonotype was counted at least ten times. CDR3 DNA: TGCGCCAGCAGCTTGGCCCCGGGTGAGCAGTTCTTC. Protein: CASSLAPGEQFF. J is TRBJ2-1 and V is TRBV5-1; no clear D. Between the trimmed V and J ends, which lost 0 bases and 9 bases, there was a span of 7 bases. Germline lookup yields CDR1 SGHRS and CDR2 YFSETQ. The CDR3 has 12 amino acids.

This clonotype was recorded many times. The chain employs TRBV20-1 and TRBJ1-6, with D possibly TRBD1 on 5 matching bases. Germline loops: CDR1 DFQATT, CDR2 SNEGSKA (reference sequence). CDR3 length equals 15 residues. V lost 3 bases and J 12 bases, leaving 21 bases between the germline ends. The DNA of the CDR3 is TGCAGTGCTAGCAACCCTGGCGGGGCAGGAAAACCCCTCCACTTT. Translated, it gives CSASNPGGAGKPLHF.

This clonotype was seen many times. This chain joins TRBV20-1 and TRBJ1-5, with TRBD1 matching 8 bases. The ends lost 7 bases at V and 6 bases at J; junction bases unmatched: 8. Germline V gene data show CDR1 as DFQATT and CDR2 as SNEGSKA (reference sequence). The CDR3 extends over 13 amino acids. CDR3 sequence reads: CSGTGMEGQPQHF. CDR3 nucleotide sequence: TGCAGTGGGACAGGGATGGAAGGTCAGCCCCAGCATTTT.

This clonotype has at least ten counts. The chain carries TRBV7-9 and TRBJ1-2; D gene uncertain. Trimming removed 5 bases at V and 4 bases at J, with 26 bases between. Germline lookup yields CDR1 SEHNR and CDR2 FQNEAQ (reference sequence). The CDR3 contains 18 residues. CDR3 region: CASSQEPIKSGRSYGYTF. In DNA form, the CDR3 reads TGTGCCAGCAGCCAAGAACCAATAAAATCGGGGAGGAGCTATGGCTACACCTTC. Full variable domain (missing parts from reference TRBV7-9 and TRBJ1-2): DTGVSQNPRHKITKRGQNVTFRCDPISEHNRLYWYRQTLGQGPEFLTYFQNEAQLEKSRLLSDRFSAERPKGSFSTLEIQRTEQGDSAMYLCASSQEPIKSGRSYGYTFGSGTRLTVV.

This clonotype was seen many times. The CDR3 DNA is TGCGCCAGCAGCTTGTTCGGGGACACGGCTGGAAACACCATATATTTT. This sequence encodes CASSLFGDTAGNTIYF. J is TRBJ1-3 and V is TRBV5-1; a possible D gene is TRBD1 (6 bases). V lost 1 base and J lost 2, with 13 bases in between. The CDR3 has 16 amino acids. Germline V lookup: CDR1 SGHRS, CDR2 YFSETQ.